This T cell receptor beta chain was captured in a study of T-cell reconstitution after alpha-beta-depleted transplantation in children. Unique molecular identifiers were built into the TCRbeta library. TCRdb processed the PCR reads anew with MiXCR; each CDR3 protein has one entry. This table holds tens of thousands of distinct CDR3 sequences, around 5.9% found once. This clonotype was counted only a few times. The target antigen is unknown. Overall study results and limits: At the one-year point after transplant, T-cell counts and TCRbeta diversity were found to come mostly from T cells that had been newly produced. Surviving recipient T cells and thymic progenitors underlay high day-60 TCRbeta diversity in some patients. Several hundred expanded graft clones reportedly supplied alpha-beta T cells about two months after transplant.

Sequenced material: PBMCs, mostly from graft donor cells, taken 60 days after TCRalphabeta/CD19-depleted stem cell transplant. This receptor was taken from a female patient between 2 and 15 years old who had a stem cell transplant for aplastic anemia, so the T cells may come from the graft donor.

CDR3 amino acids: CAWEKGTGGRETQYF. For the CDR3, the DNA is TGTGCCTGGGAAAAAGGGACAGGGGGGAGAGAGACCCAGTACTTC. This rearrangement joins TRBV30 to TRBJ2-5; 11 bases fit TRBD1. V dropped 5 bases and J dropped 4; count of bases not matched to a gene: 9. CDR1 GTSNPN and CDR2 SVGIG come from the germline V gene (reference sequence). This CDR3 contains 15 residues.